This note documents a single T cell receptor beta chain sequence. The data derive from a study of blood T cell repertoires in COVID-19. Trimming cost V 6 bases and J 0 bases, with 15 bases left between them. Germline V CDR1 and CDR2: SGHDN, FVKESK. The CDR3 is 15 amino acids. Libraries were prepared by immunoSEQ multiplex PCR; TCRdb keeps only in-frame clonotypes and omits some of them. The table shows around 200,000 clones, with roughly four fifths occurring only once. Sequencing was carried out using peripheral blood. The V and J genes are TRBV14 and TRBJ2-7; D is unresolved. This clonotype was sampled from a man aged 30-40 years with active or convalescent COVID-19. CDR3 region: CASRPSLTRSYEQYF. In DNA, the CDR3 is TGTGCCAGCAGACCGAGCTTAACGCGCTCCTACGAGCAGTACTTC.